Listed here are 24 T cell receptor beta chains from one sample, sequenced in a study of T cells in Graves' hyperthyroidism and ophthalmopathy (dated 2019 in TCRdb). Library preparation employed multiplex PCR. The listed sequencing device is Illumina HiSeq 2000. TCR beta CDR3 regions were amplified from RNA transcripts. For the first round of RT-PCR on the TCR CDR3, the HTBI primer set was used together with the Qiagen OneStep RT-PCR kit. TCRdb passed the public sequencing reads through fastp at Q25 and MiXCR, retaining productive beta sequences. Each CDR3 protein appears once, grouped with its most common genes and DNA. In all, the sample holds 300,000 to 350,000 distinct CDR3 sequences, and around 18% of those were seen once. Together, the top ten hold about a sixth of the sample. Source material: blood. These receptors were taken from a woman in her forties with Graves' ophthalmopathy.

About this clonotype: One base away lies a much larger clone, so this may be a sequencing read error. J is TRBJ1-6 and V is TRBV12-3 or TRBV12-4, with D hard to call. The CDR3 spans 14 residues. The V gene lost 5 bases and the J gene lost 8 bases, with 13 bases spanning the gap. DNA for the CDR3: TGTGCCAGCAGTCAACGGGTTCGTGATTCACCCCTCCACTTT. It yields the protein CASSQRVRDSPLHF.

This clonotype has only one observation. The J gene is TRBJ2-7, the V gene TRBV5-1, with D tentatively TRBD1 (5 bases). Looked up from germline, CDR1 is SGHRS and CDR2 is YFSETQ. The CDR3 has 18 amino acids. Trimming took 0 bases from V and 0 from J, leaving 19 bases between them. CDR3 loop: CASSLELSGRASSYEQYF. The CDR3 DNA reads TGCGCCAGCAGCTTGGAGTTGTCGGGCAGGGCGAGCTCCTACGAGCAGTACTTC.

The V gene is TRBV7-9, the J gene TRBJ2-7; D may be TRBD1 (8 bases). There are 15 residues in the CDR3. V gave up 3 bases and J gave up 2 bases, with 14 bases separating them. The germline gives CDR1 SEHNR, CDR2 FQNEAQ (reference sequence). DNA of the CDR3: TGTGCCAGCAGCTTTGGTACAGGGGGGGCCTACGAGCAGTACTTC. The encoded protein is CASSFGTGGAYEQYF.

This clonotype has ten or more counts. The rearrangement joins TRBV24-1 to TRBJ2-2; D uncertain. CDR1 and CDR2 (germline): KGHDR, SFDVKD. This CDR3 has 14 residues. Deletions cut 8 bases from V and 6 bases from J, with 15 bases between. Written as DNA, the CDR3 is TGTGCCACCACGGACCCGACCCAGCCCGGGGAGCTGTTTTTT. It codes for CATTDPTQPGELFF.

This clonotype was detected many times. The gene calls are TRBV11-1 and TRBJ1-2; a weak D match, TRBD1 (6 bases). CDR1 and CDR2 (germline): SGHAT, FQDESV (reference sequence). CDR3 length: 17 amino acids. Trimming took off 0 bases at V and 8 bases at J, with 22 bases between the two ends. The CDR3 reads CASSLANPRQGLSGYTF. The CDR3 nucleotides read TGTGCCAGCAGCTTAGCAAATCCTCGGCAGGGGTTATCGGGCTACACCTTC.

The chain combines TRBV12-3 or TRBV12-4 with TRBJ2-7, with 12 bases matching TRBD2. CDR3 length equals 15 residues. Trimming took 3 bases from V and 7 from J; bases not matched to a gene: 7. CDR3 residues: CASSFASGRAFEQYF. DNA of the CDR3: TGTGCCAGCAGTTTCGCTAGCGGGAGGGCCTTTGAGCAGTACTTC.

Ten or more counts support this clonotype. The V gene is TRBV6-2 or TRBV6-3, the J gene TRBJ2-2; TRBD2 matches 9 bases. The germline CDR1 and CDR2 sequences are MNHEY and SVGEGT. The junction had 6 bases not matched to a gene; V was cut back by 6 bases and J by 4 bases. The CDR3 runs 15 residues. CDR3 protein: CASRLGLAGTGELFF. The CDR3 DNA sequence: TGTGCCAGCAGATTGGGACTAGCTGGCACCGGGGAGCTGTTTTTT.

At least ten counts were recorded for this clonotype. The genes are TRBV18 and TRBJ2-5; D is possibly TRBD1 (5 bases). The germline gives CDR1 KGHSH, CDR2 LQKENI. This CDR3 region has 11 residues. Trimming took off 8 bases at V and 5 bases at J, with 9 bases between the two ends. This chain's CDR3 is CASSPGETQYF. The CDR3 coding sequence is TGTGCCAGCAGCCCAGGGGAGACCCAGTACTTC.

This clonotype has at least ten counts. V and J are TRBV4-2 and TRBJ2-5; D may be TRBD1 or TRBD2 (5 bases each). The V gene's germline CDR1 is LGHNA and CDR2 YNFKEQ. V was shortened by 0 bases and J by 5 bases, with 16 bases between the two germline ends. This CDR3 is 16 amino acids long. CDR3 region: CASSQEWGRGDETQYF. CDR3 DNA sequence: TGTGCCAGCAGCCAAGAGTGGGGGAGAGGTGATGAGACCCAGTACTTC.

This clonotype was observed at least ten times. V is TRBV7-3 and J is TRBJ1-1; D is unclear. The CDR3 is 15 amino acids. V lost 0 bases, J lost 0 bases, and 8 bases lay in between. The germline gives CDR1 SGHTA, CDR2 FQGTGA. The CDR3 protein is CASSLTAVVNTEAFF. In DNA form, the CDR3 reads TGTGCCAGCAGCTTAACAGCCGTCGTGAACACTGAAGCTTTCTTT.

This clonotype was seen at least ten times. V is TRBV20-1 and J is TRBJ2-6; no definite D call. CDR3 size: 11 residues. Germline lookup yields CDR1 DFQATT and CDR2 SNEGSKA (reference sequence). The CDR3 DNA reads TGCCGAAAACGGTGGGCCAACGTCCTGACTTTC. Translation gives CRKRWANVLTF.

This clonotype was recorded at least ten times. This chain uses TRBV15 with TRBJ2-7; D call uncertain. The length of the CDR3 is 13 residues. Germline lookup yields CDR1 LNHNV and CDR2 YYDKDF (reference sequence). V lost 3 bases to trimming and J lost 6 bases, with 12 bases between them. The CDR3 region has the DNA TGTGCCACCAGCAGCGGGTACGAGGTCGAGCAGTACTTC. It encodes CATSSGYEVEQYF.

This clonotype appeared many times. This chain connects TRBV27 to TRBJ2-5; D ambiguous. Between the trimmed V and J ends, which lost 3 bases and 4 bases, there was a span of 6 bases. Germline CDR1 MNHEY, CDR2 SMNVEV (reference sequence). The CDR3 is 12 residues long. The CDR3 DNA reads as TGTGCCAGCAGTTTTTCGGTAGAGACCCAGTACTTC. As protein: CASSFSVETQYF.

This clonotype was counted many times. The chain couples TRBV20-1 to TRBJ2-7; 12 bases are shared with TRBD2. Germline loops: CDR1 DFQATT, CDR2 SNEGSKA (reference sequence). The trim removed 1 base at V and 0 bases at J, leaving 4 bases unmatched. The CDR3 loop spans 16 amino acids. CDR3 sequence (DNA): TGCAGTGCTAGAGGAATGACTAGCGGGAGCTCCTACGAGCAGTACTTC. Amino acid sequence: CSARGMTSGSSYEQYF.

This clonotype showed up just once. The chain links TRBV6-2 or TRBV6-3 to TRBJ2-7, with TRBD2 matching 10 bases. Germline V gene lookup returns CDR1 MNHEY and CDR2 SVGEGT. The J segment lost 3 bases and the V segment lost 2 bases, leaving 13 bases of the junction unmatched. The CDR3 runs 18 residues. In nucleotides, the CDR3 is TGTGCCAGCAGTTACCGCCCCCCGGGACTAGCGCCGGACTACGAGCAGTACTTC. Its protein product is CASSYRPPGLAPDYEQYF.

This clonotype was observed many times. CDR3 nucleotide sequence: TGTGCCAGCAGCGCCGGGACCCAGGGGTCCGGAAACACCATATATTTT. It encodes CASSAGTQGSGNTIYF. The V and J genes are TRBV6-4 and TRBJ1-3; tentative D call: TRBD1 (6 bases). The CDR3 loop spans 16 amino acids. V lost 6 bases and J lost 4, with 19 bases in between. CDR1 and CDR2 from the germline V gene are MRHNA and SNTAGT.

This clonotype was counted many times. V gene TRBV13 combines with J gene TRBJ2-7; D is undetermined. Trimming shortened V by 2 bases and J by 3 bases, and 8 bases separated the two germline ends. The CDR3 is made up of 13 amino acids. Germline assignment: CDR1 PRHDT and CDR2 FYEKMQ (reference sequence). The CDR3 nucleotides read TGTGCCAGCAGCTTACCTCTAAACTACGAGCAGTACTTC. Protein: CASSLPLNYEQYF.

This clonotype has at least ten counts. The V and J genes are TRBV20-1 and TRBJ1-1; D gene ambiguous. The CDR3 has 13 amino acids. From germline, CDR1 is DFQATT and CDR2 SNEGSKA (reference sequence). The V and J ends lost 3 bases and 0 bases respectively, with 8 bases between them. CDR3 DNA: TGCAGTGCTAGGTACAGTATGAACACTGAAGCTTTCTTT. It codes for CSARYSMNTEAFF.

This clonotype has a count of ten or more. This sequence joins TRBV30 and TRBJ1-2; D is unclear. CDR3 length: 13 amino acids. With 0 bases removed from V and 6 bases from J, the gap between germline ends came to 11 bases. Germline CDR1 reads GTSNPN; CDR2 reads SVGIG (reference sequence). This chain's CDR3 is CAWSVQPLHGYTF. CDR3 DNA: TGTGCCTGGAGTGTACAACCCTTACATGGCTACACCTTC.

This clonotype was seen at least ten times. The chain uses TRBV30 and TRBJ1-6; 8 bases are a match to TRBD1. The CDR3 length is 14 residues. Germline trimming cut 5 bases from V and 9 bases from J; bases unmatched to any gene: 9. Germline V CDR1 and CDR2: GTSNPN, SVGIG (reference sequence). The CDR3 nucleotides are TGTGCCTGGGGACAGGGACATTTCTCTTCACCCCTCCACTTT. It translates to CAWGQGHFSSPLHF.

Many counts were recorded for this clonotype. The V gene is TRBV12-3 or TRBV12-4, the J gene TRBJ1-2; 7 bases are shared with TRBD1. J gave up 8 bases and V 3 bases, and 15 bases lay outside the gene matches. The CDR3 has 16 amino acids. The CDR3 here is CASSFILLDRIVGYTF. Here the CDR3 DNA reads TGTGCCAGCAGTTTCATCTTATTGGACAGGATTGTGGGCTACACCTTC.

This chain connects TRBV28 to TRBJ2-5, with 10 bases matching TRBD2. Germline V gives CDR1 MDHEN, CDR2 SYDVKM. This CDR3 spans 14 amino acids. V lost 8 bases, J lost 5 bases, and 8 bases stayed unmatched. This CDR3 is CASRASGRGETQYF. The CDR3 DNA reads as TGTGCCAGCCGCGCTAGCGGGAGAGGGGAGACCCAGTACTTC.

In this sample, this clonotype turned up many times. The chain has TRBV20-1 and TRBJ1-1; no firm D call. Trimming cost V 5 bases and J 8 bases, with 9 bases left between them. Germline loops: CDR1 DFQATT, CDR2 SNEGSKA (reference sequence). The CDR3 totals 10 residues. CDR3 residues: CSARRGEAFF. The DNA for the CDR3 is TGCAGTGCTCGGCGCGGAGAAGCTTTCTTT.

This clonotype came up many times. The chain joins TRBV5-1 to TRBJ2-5; 7 positions agree with TRBD1. Per germline, CDR1 SGHRS and CDR2 YFSETQ. The CDR3 spans 15 residues. V lost 3 bases and J lost 0; bases outside the gene matches: 5. DNA of the CDR3: TGCGCCAGCAGCTATCGGACAGGCTACCAAGAGACCCAGTACTTC. Protein: CASSYRTGYQETQYF.